This TCR beta chain was identified in a study of CD8 T cells in Susac syndrome. This clonotype has only a few counts. The CDR3 runs 14 residues. Germline V gene data show CDR1 as SGHNT and CDR2 as YYREEE (reference sequence). The V gene end was trimmed by 4 bases and the J gene end by 4 bases; junction bases not matched to a gene: 6. RNA was extracted with the RNeasy kit, and a quantity of about 0.45 to 1 ug was reverse transcribed using random hexamers. MiXCR, applied by TCRdb to the immunoSEQ multiplex PCR reads, yields one record per CDR3 protein. The data contain about 120,000 distinct CDR3 sequences, 85% to 95% of them seen just once; the ten biggest clones take up approximately 0.089%.

The clonotype originates from a human donor in good health. J is TRBJ2-5 and V is TRBV5-4; the match to TRBD2 covers 8 bases. The sequenced material came from CD4+ T cells from PBMCs. The CDR3 loop reads CASSPSAGGETQYF. The CDR3 DNA is TGTGCCAGCAGCCCCTCGGCGGGAGGAGAGACCCAGTACTTC.